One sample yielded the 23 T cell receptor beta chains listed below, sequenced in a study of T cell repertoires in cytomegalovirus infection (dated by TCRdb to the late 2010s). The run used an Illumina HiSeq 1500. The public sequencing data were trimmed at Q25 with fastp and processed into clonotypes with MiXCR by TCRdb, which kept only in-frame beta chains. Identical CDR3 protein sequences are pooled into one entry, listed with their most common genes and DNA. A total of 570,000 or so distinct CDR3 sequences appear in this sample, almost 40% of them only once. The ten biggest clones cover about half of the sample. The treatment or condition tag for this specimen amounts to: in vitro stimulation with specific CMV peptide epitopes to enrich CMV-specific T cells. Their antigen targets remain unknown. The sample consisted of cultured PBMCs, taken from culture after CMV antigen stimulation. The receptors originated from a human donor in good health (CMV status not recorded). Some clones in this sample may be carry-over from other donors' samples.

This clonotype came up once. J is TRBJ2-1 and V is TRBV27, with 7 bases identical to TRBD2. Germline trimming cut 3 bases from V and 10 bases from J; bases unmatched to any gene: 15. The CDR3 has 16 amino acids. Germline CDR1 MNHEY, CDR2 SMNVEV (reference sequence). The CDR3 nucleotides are TGTGCCAGCAGTTTCACCGGACTAGACCTCTTCGGCGAGCAGTTCTTC. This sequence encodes CASSFTGLDLFGEQFF.

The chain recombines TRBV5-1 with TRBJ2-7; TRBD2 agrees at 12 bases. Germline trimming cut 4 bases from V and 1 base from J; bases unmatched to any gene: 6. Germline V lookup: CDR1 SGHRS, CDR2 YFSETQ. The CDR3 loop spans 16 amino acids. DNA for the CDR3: TGCGCCAGCAGCGTCCTAGCGGGAGGGAGATCCTACGAGCAGTACTTC. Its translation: CASSVLAGGRSYEQYF.

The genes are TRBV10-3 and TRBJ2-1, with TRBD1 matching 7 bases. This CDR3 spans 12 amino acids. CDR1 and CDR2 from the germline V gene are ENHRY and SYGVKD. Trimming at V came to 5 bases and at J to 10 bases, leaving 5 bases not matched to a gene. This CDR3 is CAISWDSSEQFF. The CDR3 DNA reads TGTGCCATCAGTTGGGACAGCTCCGAGCAGTTCTTC.

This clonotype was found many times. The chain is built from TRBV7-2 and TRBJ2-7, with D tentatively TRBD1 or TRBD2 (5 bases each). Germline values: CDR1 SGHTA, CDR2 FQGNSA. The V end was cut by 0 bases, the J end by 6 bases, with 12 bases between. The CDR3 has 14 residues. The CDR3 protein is CASSLARWGPEQYF. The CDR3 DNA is TGTGCCAGCAGCTTAGCGCGGTGGGGACCCGAGCAGTACTTC.

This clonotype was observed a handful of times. CDR3 DNA sequence: TGTGCCAGCAGCTCGTACAGGGGGAACTATGGCTACACCTTC. This gives the protein CASSSYRGNYGYTF. The V and J genes are TRBV7-2 and TRBJ1-2, with TRBD1 matching over 8 bases. Germline V CDR1 and CDR2: SGHTA, FQGNSA. Germline trimming cut 4 bases from V and 2 bases from J; bases unmatched to any gene: 3. The CDR3 is 14 residues long. The variable domain in full, with the rest retrieved from reference TRBV7-2 and TRBJ1-2, is GAGVSQSPSNKVTEKGKDVELRCDPISGHTALYWYRQSLGQGLEFLIYFQGNSAPDKSGLPSDRFSAERTGGSVSTLTIQRTQQEDSAVYLCASSSYRGNYGYTFGSGTRLTVV.

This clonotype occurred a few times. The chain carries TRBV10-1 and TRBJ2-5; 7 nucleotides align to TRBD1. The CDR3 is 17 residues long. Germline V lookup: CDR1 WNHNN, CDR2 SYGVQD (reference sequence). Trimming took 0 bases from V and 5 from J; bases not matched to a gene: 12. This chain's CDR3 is CASSESTGYGVWETQYF. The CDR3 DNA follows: TGCGCCAGCAGTGAGTCGACAGGGTATGGCGTTTGGGAGACCCAGTACTTC.

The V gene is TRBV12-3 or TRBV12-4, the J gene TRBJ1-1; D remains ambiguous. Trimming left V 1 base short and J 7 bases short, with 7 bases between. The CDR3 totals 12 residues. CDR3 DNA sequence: TGTGCCAGCAGTTTAGGTTTGGGTGAAGCTTTCTTT. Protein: CASSLGLGEAFF.

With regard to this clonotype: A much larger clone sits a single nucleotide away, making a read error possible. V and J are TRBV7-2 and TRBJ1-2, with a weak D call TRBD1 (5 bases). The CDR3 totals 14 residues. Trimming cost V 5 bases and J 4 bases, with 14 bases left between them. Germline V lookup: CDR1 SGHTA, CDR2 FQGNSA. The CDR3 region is CASSRDGGSYGYTF. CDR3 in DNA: TGTGCCAGCAGCCGGGACGGGGGGAGCTATGGCTACACCTTC.

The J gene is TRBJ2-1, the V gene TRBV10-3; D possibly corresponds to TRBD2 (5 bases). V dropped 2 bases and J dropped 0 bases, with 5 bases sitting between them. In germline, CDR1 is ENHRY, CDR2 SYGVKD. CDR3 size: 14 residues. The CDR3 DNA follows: TGTGCCATCAGTGAGGGGAGCTCCTACAATGAGCAGTTCTTC. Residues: CAISEGSSYNEQFF.

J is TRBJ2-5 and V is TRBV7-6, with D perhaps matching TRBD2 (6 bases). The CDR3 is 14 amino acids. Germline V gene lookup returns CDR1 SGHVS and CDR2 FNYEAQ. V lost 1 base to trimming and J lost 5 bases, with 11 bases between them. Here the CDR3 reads CASSLGGGSETQYF. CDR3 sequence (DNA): TGTGCCAGCAGCTTAGGTGGGGGGTCGGAGACCCAGTACTTC.

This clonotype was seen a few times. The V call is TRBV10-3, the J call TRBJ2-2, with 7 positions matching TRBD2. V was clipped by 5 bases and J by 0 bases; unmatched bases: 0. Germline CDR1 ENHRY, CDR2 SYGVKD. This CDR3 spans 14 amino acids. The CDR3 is CAISSGANTGELFF. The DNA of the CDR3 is TGTGCCATCAGTAGCGGGGCGAACACCGGGGAGCTGTTTTTT.

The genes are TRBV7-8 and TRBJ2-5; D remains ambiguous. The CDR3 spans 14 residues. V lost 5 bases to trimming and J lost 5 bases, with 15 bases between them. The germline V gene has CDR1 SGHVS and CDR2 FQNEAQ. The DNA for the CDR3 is TGTGCCAGCAGCCTTGAATCGATTGTCGAGACCCAGTACTTC. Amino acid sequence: CASSLESIVETQYF.

The CDR3: CASRMSYEQYF. CDR3 coding DNA: TGTGCCAGCAGGATGTCCTACGAGCAGTACTTC. The chain recombines TRBV5-8 with TRBJ2-7, with D unresolved. Germline CDR1 reads SGHTS; CDR2 reads YDEGEE. The CDR3 sequence is 11 residues long. Trimming stripped 5 bases from V and 1 base from J, with 4 bases between.

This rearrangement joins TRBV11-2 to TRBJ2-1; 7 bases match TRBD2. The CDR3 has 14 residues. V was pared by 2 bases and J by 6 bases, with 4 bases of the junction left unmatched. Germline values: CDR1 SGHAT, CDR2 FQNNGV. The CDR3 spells CASSLLAVFNEQFF. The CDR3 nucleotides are TGTGCCAGCAGCTTACTAGCGGTGTTCAATGAGCAGTTCTTC.

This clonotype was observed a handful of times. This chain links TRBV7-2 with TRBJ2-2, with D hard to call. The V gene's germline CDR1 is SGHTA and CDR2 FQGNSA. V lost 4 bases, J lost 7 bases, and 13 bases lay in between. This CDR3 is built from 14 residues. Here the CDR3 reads CASSSVLGGGELFF. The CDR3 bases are TGTGCCAGCAGCTCGGTTTTGGGCGGCGGGGAGCTGTTTTTT.

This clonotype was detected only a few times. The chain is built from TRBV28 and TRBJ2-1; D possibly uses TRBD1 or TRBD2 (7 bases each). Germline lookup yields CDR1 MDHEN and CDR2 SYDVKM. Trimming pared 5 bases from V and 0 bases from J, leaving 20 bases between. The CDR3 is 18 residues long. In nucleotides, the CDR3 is TGTGCCAGCAGTCCCAGGGGGGGACTCCTCGGCTCCTACAATGAGCAGTTCTTC. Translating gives CASSPRGGLLGSYNEQFF.

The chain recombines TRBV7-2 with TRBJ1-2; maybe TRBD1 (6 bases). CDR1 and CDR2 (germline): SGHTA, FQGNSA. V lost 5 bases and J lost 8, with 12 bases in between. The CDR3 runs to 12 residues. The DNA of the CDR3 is TGTGCCAGCAGCCCAAGGGGGGCGGGCTACACCTTC. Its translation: CASSPRGAGYTF.

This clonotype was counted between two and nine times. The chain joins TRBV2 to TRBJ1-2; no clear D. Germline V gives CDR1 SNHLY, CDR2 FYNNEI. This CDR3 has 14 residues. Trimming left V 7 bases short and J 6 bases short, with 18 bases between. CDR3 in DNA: TGTGCCAGCACCGAATTTGGGCCGGGGAATGGCTACACCTTC. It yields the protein CASTEFGPGNGYTF. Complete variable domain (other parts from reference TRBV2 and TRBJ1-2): EPEVTQTPSHQVTQMGQEVILRCVPISNHLYFYWYRQILGQKVEFLVSFYNNEISEKSEIFDDQFSVERPDGSNFTLKIRSTKLEDSAMYFCASTEFGPGNGYTFGSGTRLTVV.

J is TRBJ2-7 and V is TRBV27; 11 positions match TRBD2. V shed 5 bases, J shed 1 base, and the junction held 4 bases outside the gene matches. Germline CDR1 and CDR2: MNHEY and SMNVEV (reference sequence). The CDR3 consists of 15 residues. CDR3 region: CASSRRTSGSYEQYF. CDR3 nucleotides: TGTGCCAGCAGTAGGAGGACTAGCGGGTCCTACGAGCAGTACTTC.

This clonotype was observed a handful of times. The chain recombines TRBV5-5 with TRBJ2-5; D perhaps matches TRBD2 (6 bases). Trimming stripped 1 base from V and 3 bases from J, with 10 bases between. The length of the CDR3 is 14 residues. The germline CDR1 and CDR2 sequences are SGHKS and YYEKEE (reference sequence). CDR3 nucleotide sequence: TGTGCCAGCAGCTTGTCACTAGCAGAAGAGACCCAGTACTTC. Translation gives CASSLSLAEETQYF. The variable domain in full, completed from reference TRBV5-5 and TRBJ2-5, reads DAGVTQSPTHLIKTRGQQVTLRCSPISGHKSVSWYQQVLGQGPQFIFQYYEKEERGRGNFPDRFSARQFPNYSSELNVNALLLGDSALYLCASSLSLAEETQYFGPGTRLLVL.

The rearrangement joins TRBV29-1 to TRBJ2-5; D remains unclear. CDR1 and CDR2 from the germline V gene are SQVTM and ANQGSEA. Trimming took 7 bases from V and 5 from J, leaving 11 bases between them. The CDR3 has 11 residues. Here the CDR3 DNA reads TGCAGCGCCGTTGAGATGGAGACCCAGTACTTC. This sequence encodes CSAVEMETQYF.

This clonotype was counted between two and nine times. The CDR3 sequence: CASSAPGQGGEAFF. The DNA for the CDR3 is TGTGCCAGCAGCGCCCCGGGACAGGGGGGTGAAGCTTTCTTT. The chain combines TRBV7-6 with TRBJ1-1; 11 nucleotides agree with TRBD1. CDR1 and CDR2 from the germline V gene are SGHVS and FNYEAQ. The CDR3 runs to 14 residues. V trimming: 5 bases; J trimming: 7 bases; junction bases outside the gene matches: 6.

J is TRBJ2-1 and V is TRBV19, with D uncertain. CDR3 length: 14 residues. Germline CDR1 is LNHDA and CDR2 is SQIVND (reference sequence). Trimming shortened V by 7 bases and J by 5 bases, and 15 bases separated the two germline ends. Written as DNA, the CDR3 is TGTGCCAGTACGGGCGACCCCCCGGACAATGAGCAGTTCTTC. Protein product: CASTGDPPDNEQFF.